This T cell receptor beta chain was sequenced in a study of T cell responses to AZD1222 COVID-19 vaccine. General study results and limits: Spike-specific TCRs gained breadth and depth after people received two AZD1222 doses.

Clones were sequenced by immunoSEQ multiplex PCR, and TCRdb holds only the in-frame ones, with some missing. This sample carries roughly 140,000 clones, 94% of them seen once, and the ten largest clones take about 1.3%. To note about this clone: Its antigen is still unknown.

J was trimmed by 1 base and V by 8 bases; bases with no gene match: 11. The CDR3 is made up of 17 amino acids. Germline-derived CDR1 and CDR2 are MRHNA and SNTAGT. The sequence was obtained from an adult in good health. The specimen comprised peripheral blood, sampled on day 0 of AZD1222 vaccination. The rearrangement uses TRBV6-4 and TRBJ2-4; 10 bases fit TRBD2. The DNA of the CDR3 is TGTGCCAGCGCCAAGCGGGAGGGAAATGGGGCCAAAAACATTCAGTACTTC. It is translated as CASAKREGNGAKNIQYF.